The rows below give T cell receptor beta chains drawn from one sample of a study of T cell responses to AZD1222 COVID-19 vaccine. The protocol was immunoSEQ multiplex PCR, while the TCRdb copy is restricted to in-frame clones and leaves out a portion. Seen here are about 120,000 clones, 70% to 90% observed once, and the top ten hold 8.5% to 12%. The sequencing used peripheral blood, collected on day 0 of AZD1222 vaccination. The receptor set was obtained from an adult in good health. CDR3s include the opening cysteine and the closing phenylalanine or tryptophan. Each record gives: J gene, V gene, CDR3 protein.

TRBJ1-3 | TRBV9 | CASSATGVLSGNTIYF
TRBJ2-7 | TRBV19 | CASSIGGLDYEQYF
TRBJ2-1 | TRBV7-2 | CASSLGPWNEQFF
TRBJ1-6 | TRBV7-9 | CASSLRGEGTSPLHF
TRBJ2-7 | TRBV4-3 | CASSPDRAIAGGSSEQYF
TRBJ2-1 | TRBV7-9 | CASSLETSGWQFF
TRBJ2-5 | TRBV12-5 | CASGSGPGTSGVETGYF
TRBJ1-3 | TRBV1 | CTSSNGESSGNTIYF
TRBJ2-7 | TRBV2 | CASSGHRDPIYEQYF
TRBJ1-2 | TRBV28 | CASSSRGTVGYTF
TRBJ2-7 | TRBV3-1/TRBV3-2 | CASSRAGAEYEQYF
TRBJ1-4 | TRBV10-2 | CASSRPTGADEKLFF
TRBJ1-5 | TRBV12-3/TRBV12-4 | CASSLGGDQPQHF
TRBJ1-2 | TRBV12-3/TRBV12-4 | CASRRQGADGYTF
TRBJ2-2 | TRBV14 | CASSRPGVGTGELFF
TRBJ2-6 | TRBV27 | CASSYIGSGANVLTF
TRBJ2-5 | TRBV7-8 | CASSLTGQGNGETQYF
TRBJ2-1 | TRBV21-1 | CASSDPGQGGNEQFF
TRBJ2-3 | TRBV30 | CAWSVPSGGALGTDTQYF
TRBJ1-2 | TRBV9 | CASSVGGTGERGNTF
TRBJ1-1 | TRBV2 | CASSEAGFSGEAFF
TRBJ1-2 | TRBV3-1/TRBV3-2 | CASSQVSYGYTF
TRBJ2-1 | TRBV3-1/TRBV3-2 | CASSRHDSSYNEQFF
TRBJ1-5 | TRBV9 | CASSALPGPPSQPQHF
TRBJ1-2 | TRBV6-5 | CASVLTASYGYTF
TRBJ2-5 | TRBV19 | CASKPRGSLGETQYF
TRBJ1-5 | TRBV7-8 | CASSLFSLGQHYSNQPQHF
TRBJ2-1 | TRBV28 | CAARRTSGVNEQFF
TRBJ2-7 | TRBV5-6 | CASSLSQAIF
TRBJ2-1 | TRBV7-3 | CASSLNGNSYNEQFF
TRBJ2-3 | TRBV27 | CATSITWGPTSTDTQYF
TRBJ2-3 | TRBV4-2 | CASSQDLIGGTDTQYF
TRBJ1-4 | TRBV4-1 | CASSSRGVEKLFF
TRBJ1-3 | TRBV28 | CASEGSGNTIYF
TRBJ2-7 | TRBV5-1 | CASSLDLAAVSYEQYF
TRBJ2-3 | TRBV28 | CASSSGGGYTQYF
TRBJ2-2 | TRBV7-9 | CASSPRLAGNTGELFF
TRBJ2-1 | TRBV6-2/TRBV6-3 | CASSREGLAGGVSYNEQFF
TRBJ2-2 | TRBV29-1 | CSGGEGGSTGELFF
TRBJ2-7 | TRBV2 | CASRRDRVSYEQYF
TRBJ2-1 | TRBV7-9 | CASSLVGGNNEQFF
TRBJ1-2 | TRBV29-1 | CSVELANYGYTF
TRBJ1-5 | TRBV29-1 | CSATDNWNQPQHF
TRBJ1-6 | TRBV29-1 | CSVGQGGDSPLHF
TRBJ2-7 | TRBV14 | CASSHPGRYYEQYF
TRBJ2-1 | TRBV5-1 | CASSLGTLSGGGYNEQFF
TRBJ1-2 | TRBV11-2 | CASSHRTGPGYTF
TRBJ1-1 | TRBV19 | CASSIGRGRMNTEAFF
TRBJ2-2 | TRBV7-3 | CASSLTRPGNLGELFF
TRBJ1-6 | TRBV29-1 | CSVGQGSDSPLHF
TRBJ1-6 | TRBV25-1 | CASSDGDPPLHF
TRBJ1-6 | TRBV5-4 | CASSGRQVRSYNSPLHF
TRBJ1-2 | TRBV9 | CASSVATGNGYTF
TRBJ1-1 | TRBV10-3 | CATGTGQNTEAFF
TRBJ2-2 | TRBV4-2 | CASSQDPSGGTGLTGELFF